This T cell receptor (beta chain) was sequenced during a study of beta chain features in type 1 diabetes. Study context: Patients did not differ from healthy donors in age, gender or cell yield. The number of sorted cells examined across all samples was around 110 million.

The ends were cut back, 3 bases at V and 5 bases at J, with 4 bases in the middle. Germline V gene data show CDR1 as SGHTA and CDR2 as FQGNSA. This CDR3 comprises 12 residues. The entirety of the isolated RNA underwent reverse transcription, so expressed TCRB transcripts were sequenced. Measured with immunoSEQ multiplex PCR; TCRdb has only the in-frame clones, and not every one. The table shows nearly 250,000 clones, with less than 15% occurring only once. This clone has ten or more counts. Its antigen is as yet unknown. Findings of the study overall: All four CD4+ subsets of Type 1 diabetes patients contained TCRB CDR3s that were moderately but significantly shorter.

Sorted CD4+ subsets: naive, central memory, regulatory, stem cell-like memory (CD45RO/CCR7/CD25/CD127/CD95/CD27 panel). The sample consisted of naive CD4+ T cells from blood. The chain links TRBV7-2 to TRBJ2-2, with D unresolved. This sequence was found in a woman aged 40 to 50 in good health. The CDR3, as DNA: TGTGCCAGCAGCTTCACTACCGGGGAGCTGTTTTTT. Its protein is CASSFTTGELFF.